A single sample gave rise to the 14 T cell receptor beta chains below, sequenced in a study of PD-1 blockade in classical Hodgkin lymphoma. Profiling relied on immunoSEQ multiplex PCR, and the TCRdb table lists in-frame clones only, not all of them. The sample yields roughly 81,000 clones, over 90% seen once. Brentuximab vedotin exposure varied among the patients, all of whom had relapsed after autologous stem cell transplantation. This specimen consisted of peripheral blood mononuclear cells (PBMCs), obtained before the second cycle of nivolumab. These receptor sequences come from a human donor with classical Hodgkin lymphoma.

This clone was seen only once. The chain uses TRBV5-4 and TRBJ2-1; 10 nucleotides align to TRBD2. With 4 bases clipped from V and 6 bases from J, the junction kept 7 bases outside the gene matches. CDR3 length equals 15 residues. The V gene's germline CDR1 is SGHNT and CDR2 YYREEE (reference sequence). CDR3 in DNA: TGTGCCAGCAGCCCACCTAGCGGGAGTATCAATGAGCAGTTCTTC. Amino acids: CASSPPSGSINEQFF. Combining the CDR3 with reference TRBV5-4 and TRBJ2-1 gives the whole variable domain ETGVTQSPTHLIKTRGQQVTLRCSSQSGHNTVSWYQQALGQGPQFIFQYYREEENGRGNFPPRFSGLQFPNYSSELNVNALELDDSALYLCASSPPSGSINEQFFGPGTRLTVL.

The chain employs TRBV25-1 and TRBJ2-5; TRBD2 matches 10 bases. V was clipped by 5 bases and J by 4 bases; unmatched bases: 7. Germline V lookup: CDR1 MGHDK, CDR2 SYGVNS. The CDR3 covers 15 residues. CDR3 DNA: TGTGCCAGCAGTTGGCTAGCGGGAGTCGGAGAGACCCAGTACTTC. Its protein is CASSWLAGVGETQYF.

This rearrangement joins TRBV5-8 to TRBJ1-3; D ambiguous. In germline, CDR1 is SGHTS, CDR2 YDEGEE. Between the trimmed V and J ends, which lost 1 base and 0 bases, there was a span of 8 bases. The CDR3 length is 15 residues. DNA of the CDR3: TGTGCCAGCAGCTTGAGCAGAAGCTCTGGAAACACCATATATTTT. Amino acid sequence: CASSLSRSSGNTIYF. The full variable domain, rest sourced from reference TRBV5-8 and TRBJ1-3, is EAGVTQSPTHLIKTRGQQATLRCSPISGHTSVYWYQQALGLGLQFLLWYDEGEERNRGNFPPRFSGRQFPNYSSELNVNALELEDSALYLCASSLSRSSGNTIYFGEGSWLTVV.

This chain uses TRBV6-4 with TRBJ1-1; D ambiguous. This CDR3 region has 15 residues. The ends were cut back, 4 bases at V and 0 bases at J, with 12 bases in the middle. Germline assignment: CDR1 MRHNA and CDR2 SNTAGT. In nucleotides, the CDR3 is TGTGCCAGCAGTGTCGAGGGAGGGATGAACACTGAAGCTTTCTTT. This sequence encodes CASSVEGGMNTEAFF.

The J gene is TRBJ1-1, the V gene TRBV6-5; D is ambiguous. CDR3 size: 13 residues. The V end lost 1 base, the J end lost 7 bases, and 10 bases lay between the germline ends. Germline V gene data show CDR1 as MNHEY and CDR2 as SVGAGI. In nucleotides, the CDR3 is TGTGCCAGCAGTTACTACGGACGGCGTGAAGCTTTCTTT. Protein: CASSYYGRREAFF.

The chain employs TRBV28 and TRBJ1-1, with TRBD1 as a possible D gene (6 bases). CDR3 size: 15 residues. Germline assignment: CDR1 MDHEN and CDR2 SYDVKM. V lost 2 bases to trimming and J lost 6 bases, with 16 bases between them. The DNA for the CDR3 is TGTGCCAGCAGTTTAAGGCCACCGGGGACATCTGAAGCTTTCTTT. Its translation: CASSLRPPGTSEAFF.

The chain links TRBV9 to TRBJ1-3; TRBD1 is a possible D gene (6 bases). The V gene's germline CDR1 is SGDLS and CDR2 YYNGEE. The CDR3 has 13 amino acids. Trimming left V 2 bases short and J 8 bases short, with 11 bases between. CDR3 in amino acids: CASSVATGDTIYF. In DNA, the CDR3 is TGTGCCAGCAGCGTGGCGACAGGAGACACCATATATTTT.

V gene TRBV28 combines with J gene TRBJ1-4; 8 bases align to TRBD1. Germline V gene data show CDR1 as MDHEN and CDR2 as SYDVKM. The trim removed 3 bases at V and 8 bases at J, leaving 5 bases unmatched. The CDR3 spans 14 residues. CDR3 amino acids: CASSLDRVGEKLFF. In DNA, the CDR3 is TGTGCCAGCAGTTTGGACAGGGTCGGCGAAAAACTGTTTTTT.

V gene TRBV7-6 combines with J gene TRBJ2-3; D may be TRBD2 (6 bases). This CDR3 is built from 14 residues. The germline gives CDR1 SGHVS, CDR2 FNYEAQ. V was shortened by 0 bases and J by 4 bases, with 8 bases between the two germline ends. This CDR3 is CASSLASGADTQYF. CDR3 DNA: TGTGCCAGCAGCTTAGCGTCGGGGGCAGATACGCAGTATTTT. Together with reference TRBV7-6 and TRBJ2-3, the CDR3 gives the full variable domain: GAGVSQSPRYKVTKRGQDVALRCDPISGHVSLYWYRQALGQGPEFLTYFNYEAQQDKSGLPNDRFSAERPEGSISTLTIQRTEQRDSAMYRCASSLASGADTQYFGPGTRLTVL.

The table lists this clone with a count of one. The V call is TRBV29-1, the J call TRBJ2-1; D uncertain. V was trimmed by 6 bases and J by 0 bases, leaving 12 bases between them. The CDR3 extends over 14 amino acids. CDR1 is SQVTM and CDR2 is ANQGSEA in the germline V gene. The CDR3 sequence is CSVISSSSYNEQFF. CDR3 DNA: TGCAGCGTCATTAGCTCGAGCTCCTACAATGAGCAGTTCTTC.

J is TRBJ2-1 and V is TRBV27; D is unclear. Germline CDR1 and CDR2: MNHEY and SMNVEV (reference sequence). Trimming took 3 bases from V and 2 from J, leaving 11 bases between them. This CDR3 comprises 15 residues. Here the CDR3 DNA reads TGTGCCAGCAGTTTGTGGCGAGCGACCTACAATGAGCAGTTCTTC. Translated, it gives CASSLWRATYNEQFF.

For the CDR3, the DNA is TGTGCCAGCAGCGTAGGTATTAGCGGGAGCTCCTACGAGCAGTACTTC. Its protein is CASSVGISGSSYEQYF. The chain joins TRBV9 to TRBJ2-7; 9 nucleotides align to TRBD2. Germline CDR1 SGDLS, CDR2 YYNGEE. There are 16 residues in the CDR3. V gave up 0 bases and J gave up 0 bases; unmatched junction bases: 4.

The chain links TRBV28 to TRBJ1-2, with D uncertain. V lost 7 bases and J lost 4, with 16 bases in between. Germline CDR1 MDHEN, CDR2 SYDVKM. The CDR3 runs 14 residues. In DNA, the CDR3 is TGTGCCAGCACGGGCTCTCGGCGATCCTATGGCTACACCTTC. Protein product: CASTGSRRSYGYTF.

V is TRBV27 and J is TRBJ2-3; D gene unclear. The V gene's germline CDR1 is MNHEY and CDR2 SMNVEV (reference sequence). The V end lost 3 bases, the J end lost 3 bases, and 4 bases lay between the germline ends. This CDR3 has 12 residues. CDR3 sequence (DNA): TGTGCCAGCAGTTTTAGTACAGATACGCAGTATTTT. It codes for CASSFSTDTQYF.